The rows below give T cell receptor beta chains drawn from one sample of a study of T cell repertoires in cytomegalovirus infection. No antigens are known for them. TCRdb ran MiXCR on the reads and lists one entry per CDR3 protein. Here the sample spans 700,000 to 850,000 distinct CDR3 sequences, 30% to 35% being singletons. The sequencing here drew on cultured CD8+ T cells from PBMCs, taken from culture after CMV antigen stimulation. The origin of the receptors is a human donor in good health (CMV status not recorded). Some clones in this sample may be carry-over from other donors' samples. The CDR3 runs from the conserved cysteine through the conserved F or W. D genes are given only for firm matches. Only part of the rows carry a size: once, few, many, or a class if the clone is expanded.

D	V	J	size	CDR3	DNA
TRBD2	TRBV12-3/TRBV12-4	TRBJ2-1	once	CASSLASGGNEQFF	TGTGCCAGCAGTTTGGCTAGCGGGGGTAATGAGCAGTTCTTC
-	TRBV4-1	TRBJ1-1	-	CASNPVQGNSEAFF	TGCGCCAGCAACCCCGTGCAGGGTAATTCTGAAGCTTTCTTT
-	TRBV25-1	TRBJ2-7	-	CASISATSYEQYF	TGTGCCAGCATTTCGGCGACCTCCTACGAGCAGTACTTC
-	TRBV7-2	TRBJ2-3	many	CASSSLGGADTQYF	TGTGCCAGCAGCTCCCTCGGGGGCGCAGATACGCAGTATTTT
-	TRBV7-9	TRBJ1-5	-	CASSLTDYQPQHF	TGTGCCAGCAGCTTAACTGATTATCAGCCCCAGCATTTT
TRBD1	TRBV12-3/TRBV12-4	TRBJ2-4	-	CVSTIDRGWPKNIQYF	TGTGTCAGCACAATTGACAGGGGATGGCCCAAAAACATTCAGTACTTC
-	TRBV7-2	TRBJ2-2	many	CASSSLRGTTGELFF	TGTGCCAGCAGCTCCCTCAGGGGTACCACCGGGGAGCTGTTTTTT
-	TRBV5-5	TRBJ1-1	few	CASSQGSYTEAFF	TGTGCCAGCAGCCAGGGTTCTTACACTGAAGCTTTCTTT
TRBD1	TRBV6-6	TRBJ2-4	once	CASSYSRDRHAKNIQYF	TGTGCCAGCAGTTACTCCCGGGACAGGCATGCCAAAAACATTCAGTACTTC
-	TRBV6-6	TRBJ2-5	-	CASSKELTPQETQYF	TGTGCCAGCAGCAAAGAACTAACCCCCCAAGAGACCCAGTACTTC
-	TRBV7-9	TRBJ2-7	few	CASSSRTYEQYF	TGTGCCAGCAGCTCAAGAACATACGAGCAGTACTTC
-	TRBV7-8	TRBJ1-2	-	CASSSEIWQGDYTF	TGTGCCAGCAGCTCAGAAATTTGGCAGGGTGACTACACCTTC
TRBD1	TRBV4-3	TRBJ1-2	-	CASSQESEGGGVYGYTF	TGCGCCAGCAGCCAAGAAAGTGAGGGAGGGGGCGTCTATGGCTACACCTTC
-	TRBV5-6	TRBJ1-1	few	CASSLVRELPLMNTEAFF	TGTGCCAGCAGCTTGGTGCGGGAACTTCCACTCATGAACACTGAAGCTTTCTTT
TRBD1	TRBV19	TRBJ1-1	-	CASSQTGVVTEAFF	TGTGCCAGTAGCCAGACAGGGGTGGTGACTGAAGCTTTCTTT
TRBD1	TRBV4-3	TRBJ2-3	once	CASSQEQGYTDTQYF	TGCGCCAGCAGCCAAGAACAGGGGTACACAGATACGCAGTATTTT
-	TRBV7-6	TRBJ1-2	-	CASSLGRPGILGYTF	TGTGCCAGCAGCTTAGGCCGGCCAGGGATATTGGGCTACACCTTC
-	TRBV2	TRBJ1-4	-	CASRDVGNEKLFF	TGTGCCAGCAGGGACGTCGGGAATGAAAAACTGTTTTTT
-	TRBV6-5	TRBJ1-1	many	CASSPVSSYTEAFF	TGTGCCAGCAGTCCTGTTTCCTCATACACTGAAGCTTTCTTT
TRBD2	TRBV6-5	TRBJ2-7	few	CASRRGVYEQYF	TGTGCCAGCAGGCGGGGGGTTTACGAGCAGTACTTC
TRBD1	TRBV10-3	TRBJ1-5	few	CAISGTGGGDSNQPQHF	TGTGCCATCAGTGGGACAGGGGGGGGGGATAGCAATCAGCCCCAGCATTTT
TRBD2	TRBV27	TRBJ2-7	-	CASSSQGTSGGWVEQYF	TGTGCCAGCAGTTCCCAGGGGACTAGCGGGGGTTGGGTCGAGCAGTACTTC
-	TRBV20-1	TRBJ2-2	few	CSAVIAENTGELFF	TGCAGTGCTGTAATAGCGGAGAACACCGGGGAGCTGTTTTTT
-	TRBV7-9	TRBJ2-5	-	CASSVGTLSRETQYF	TGTGCCAGCAGCGTTGGGACTCTAAGTAGAGAGACCCAGTACTTC
TRBD2	TRBV6-1	TRBJ2-3	many	CASSNSGATDTQYF	TGTGCCAGCAGTAATAGCGGGGCCACAGATACGCAGTATTTT
-	TRBV27	TRBJ2-1	-	CASSLSLAETTNEQFF	TGTGCCAGCAGTTTATCGTTGGCAGAAACTACCAATGAGCAGTTCTTC
-	TRBV6-6	TRBJ2-3	-	CASTFVRGGTDTQYF	TGTGCCAGCACCTTTGTCAGGGGAGGGACAGATACGCAGTATTTT
-	TRBV7-7	TRBJ2-6	many	CASSLYSSGANVLTF	TGTGCCAGCAGCTTATACAGCTCTGGGGCCAACGTCCTGACTTTC
-	TRBV9	TRBJ2-5	-	CASSVAGYQETQYF	TGTGCCAGCAGCGTAGCTGGGTACCAAGAGACCCAGTACTTC
-	TRBV2	TRBJ2-1	few	CASDTKAAISYNEQFF	TGTGCCAGCGATACCAAAGCAGCTATCAGTTACAATGAGCAGTTCTTC
-	TRBV7-6	TRBJ2-1	-	CASSLGARDEQFF	TGTGCCAGCAGCTTAGGCGCCCGCGATGAGCAGTTCTTC
TRBD2	TRBV7-8	TRBJ2-3	many	CASSLVVPLAGADTDTQYF	TGTGCCAGCAGCTTAGTAGTTCCTCTAGCGGGGGCTGATACAGATACGCAGTATTTT
-	TRBV19	TRBJ1-1	-	CASSISRGPATEAFF	TGTGCCAGTAGTATTTCTCGGGGGCCGGCCACTGAAGCTTTCTTT
-	TRBV7-9	TRBJ2-7	-	CASSSGGGDYEQYF	TGTGCCAGCAGCTCAGGAGGGGGTGACTACGAGCAGTACTTC
-	TRBV7-6	TRBJ1-6	few	CASSSRRNLNSPLHF	TGTGCCAGCAGCTCCAGACGGAACCTCAATTCACCCCTCCACTTT
TRBD2	TRBV7-2	TRBJ2-1	many	CASSLGSGGSYNEQFF	TGTGCCAGCAGCTTAGGGTCGGGGGGCTCCTACAATGAGCAGTTCTTC
-	TRBV7-6	TRBJ2-5	-	CASSSGGDIETQYF	TGTGCCAGCAGTTCCGGAGGGGACATAGAGACCCAGTACTTC
-	TRBV5-6	TRBJ2-1	few	CASSNGRGNEQFF	TGTGCCAGCAGCAACGGTAGGGGAAATGAGCAGTTCTTC
-	TRBV7-9	TRBJ2-2	-	CASSLALEGANTGELFF	TGTGCCAGCAGCTTAGCTCTGGAGGGGGCTAACACCGGGGAGCTGTTTTTT
-	TRBV12-3/TRBV12-4	TRBJ2-3	-	CASSADGIAGDTQYF	TGTGCCAGCAGCGCCGATGGTATAGCAGGAGATACGCAGTATTTT
-	TRBV6-1	TRBJ2-7	-	CASSSGGSTLEREQYF	TGTGCCAGCAGTTCTGGGGGATCGACTTTGGAACGCGAGCAGTACTTC
-	TRBV12-3/TRBV12-4	TRBJ2-1	-	CASSLPLQGPNEQFF	TGTGCCAGCAGTTTACCCCTACAGGGTCCCAATGAGCAGTTCTTC
TRBD1	TRBV7-6	TRBJ2-2	few	CASSFPSSGGGTGELFF	TGTGCCAGCAGCTTCCCCTCGTCAGGGGGCGGCACCGGGGAGCTGTTTTTT
-	TRBV7-2	TRBJ2-1	many	CATALYPSYNEQFF	TGTGCCACCGCGTTATACCCGTCCTACAATGAGCAGTTCTTC
TRBD1	TRBV6-8	TRBJ2-7	-	CASRALRTGLYEQYF	TGTGCCAGCAGGGCGCTGAGGACAGGCCTCTACGAGCAGTACTTC
-	TRBV11-2	TRBJ1-2	-	CASSLSSGDYYGYTF	TGTGCCAGCAGCTTATCTTCAGGGGACTACTATGGCTACACCTTC
-	TRBV10-3	TRBJ1-1	-	CAINAVPDNLHATSDQAFF	TGTGCCATCAATGCGGTTCCTGACAACCTCCACGCCACCTCTGATCAAGCTTTCTTT